This TCR beta chain is from a study of blood T cell repertoires in COVID-19. The authors' processing: Estimation of nucleated cell counts relied on the amplification of reference gene primers. Produced via immunoSEQ multiplex PCR; TCRdb's table is partial and in-frame only. V and J calls plus clone size are reproduced from that table; the DNA served to infer D and trimming. The profile covers more than 55,000 clones, with almost 90% appearing a single time and 4.8% taken by the ten largest. The CDR3 runs 14 residues. Germline CDR1 SGHTA, CDR2 FQGNSA. With 3 bases removed from V and 6 bases from J, the gap between germline ends came to 14 bases.

The sequencing sample was made of peripheral blood. The receptor's source is a man between 60 and 75 years old with acute or convalescent COVID-19. The chain links TRBV7-2 to TRBJ2-5; TRBD1 might be the D (7 bases). The CDR3 DNA reads as TGTGCCAGCAGCTTGAACAGGGGAGGCAAGACCCAGTACTTC. It specifies CASSLNRGGKTQYF. Full variable domain (missing parts from reference TRBV7-2 and TRBJ2-5): GAGVSQSPSNKVTEKGKDVELRCDPISGHTALYWYRQSLGQGLEFLIYFQGNSAPDKSGLPSDRFSAERTGGSVSTLTIQRTQQEDSAVYLCASSLNRGGKTQYFGPGTRLLVL.